Below, 10 T cell receptor beta chains from the same sample are listed, as sequenced in a study of shared clonotypes between healthy human individuals. Clones were read by immunoSEQ multiplex PCR, and TCRdb kept only the in-frame ones, dropping some. This table has some 2,000,000 clones, approximately 95% appearing once. Sequencing input: naive CD4+ T cells sorted from blood. Subset noted: CD45RA+ positively selected. Receptors originate from a man aged 18 to 29 in good health.

The chain carries TRBV10-3 and TRBJ2-4; D gene uncertain. The CDR3 runs 16 residues. Looked up from germline, CDR1 is ENHRY and CDR2 is SYGVKD. Deletions cut 2 bases from V and 0 bases from J, with 11 bases between. CDR3 in DNA: TGTGCCATCAGTGAGGGGTCGGACGTAGCCAAAAACATTCAGTACTTC. This sequence encodes CAISEGSDVAKNIQYF.

This rearrangement joins TRBV5-1 to TRBJ2-3; 13 bases fit TRBD2. V was pared by 4 bases and J by 2 bases, with 10 bases of the junction left unmatched. The length of the CDR3 is 18 residues. CDR1 and CDR2 from the germline V gene are SGHRS and YFSETQ. DNA of the CDR3: TGCGCCAGCAGCCCACCGACTAGCGGGGGGTCTTACACAGATACGCAGTATTTT. Residues: CASSPPTSGGSYTDTQYF. Filled out from reference TRBV5-1 and TRBJ2-3, the complete variable domain reads KAGVTQTPRYLIKTRGQQVTLSCSPISGHRSVSWYQQTPGQGLQFLFEYFSETQRNKGNFPGRFSGRQFSNSRSEMNVSTLELGDSALYLCASSPPTSGGSYTDTQYFGPGTRLTVL.

The rearrangement joins TRBV6-5 to TRBJ2-4; a possible D gene is TRBD2 (5 bases). Germline V gene sequence: CDR1 MNHEY, CDR2 SVGAGI. V was pared by 2 bases and J by 1 base, with 9 bases between. The CDR3 runs 15 residues. CDR3 DNA: TGTGCCAGCAGTTACCTCAGAGGGGCCAAAAACATTCAGTACTTC. Its protein product is CASSYLRGAKNIQYF.

This clone was observed once. This chain joins TRBV7-6 and TRBJ1-2; TRBD1 aligns across 9 bases. This CDR3 is built from 13 residues. V lost 5 bases, J lost 10 bases, and 8 bases stayed unmatched. Germline loops: CDR1 SGHVS, CDR2 FNYEAQ. CDR3 sequence (DNA): TGTGCCAGCAGCCCCGGGACAGGGAGCGTCTACACCTTC. Protein sequence: CASSPGTGSVYTF.

The chain joins TRBV6-1 to TRBJ1-1; D remains unclear. Germline V CDR1 and CDR2: MNHNS, SASEGT. V lost 6 bases to trimming and J lost 3 bases, with 11 bases between them. CDR3 length: 13 amino acids. CDR3 sequence reads: CASRVQSYTEAFF. Here the CDR3 DNA reads TGTGCCAGCAGGGTCCAGTCGTACACTGAAGCTTTCTTT.

This clone was found once. The chain employs TRBV10-1 and TRBJ2-2; possible D gene TRBD2, 7 bases. The CDR3 is made up of 15 amino acids. Between the trimmed V and J ends, which lost 3 bases and 5 bases, there was a span of 13 bases. Per the germline V gene, CDR1 is WNHNN and CDR2 is SYGVQD (reference sequence). The CDR3 bases are TGCGCCAGCAGTGATCGGGGGGCCCTTACCGGGGAGCTGTTTTTT. It is translated as CASSDRGALTGELFF.

CDR3: CASSFGTAKETQYF. The CDR3 DNA sequence: TGTGCCAGCAGCTTCGGGACAGCTAAAGAGACCCAGTACTTC. This chain joins TRBV5-8 and TRBJ2-5, with 7 bases aligning to TRBD1. The V and J ends lost 2 bases and 3 bases, in that order; junction bases with no gene match: 4. This CDR3 is 14 amino acids long. In germline, CDR1 is SGHTS, CDR2 YDEGEE.

This chain links TRBV4-1 with TRBJ2-5; D remains ambiguous. There are 15 residues in the CDR3. CDR1 and CDR2 (germline): MGHRA, YSYEKL. V lost 1 base and J lost 2, with 11 bases in between. In nucleotides, the CDR3 is TGCGCCAGCAGCCAAGCCCTCCTAATTCAAGAGACCCAGTACTTC. Its protein product is CASSQALLIQETQYF.

Notes on this clone: At one boundary the junction diverges from the germline segment, which might be a read error. V is TRBV7-9 and J is TRBJ2-3; D is undetermined. The germline V gene encodes CDR1 SEHNR and CDR2 FQNEAQ (reference sequence). The CDR3 loop spans 8 amino acids. CDR3 in amino acids: CASSLGGF. CDR3 in DNA: TGTGCCAGCAGCTTAGGAGGATTT.

The chain links TRBV4-2 to TRBJ1-1; possibly TRBD1 for D (5 bases). V was trimmed by 0 bases and J by 2 bases, leaving 19 bases between them. Germline loops: CDR1 LGHNA, CDR2 YNFKEQ. The CDR3 totals 18 residues. The CDR3 loop is CASSQDVRSGALNTEAFF. The CDR3 bases are TGTGCCAGCAGCCAAGATGTGAGGAGCGGGGCACTAAACACTGAAGCTTTCTTT.